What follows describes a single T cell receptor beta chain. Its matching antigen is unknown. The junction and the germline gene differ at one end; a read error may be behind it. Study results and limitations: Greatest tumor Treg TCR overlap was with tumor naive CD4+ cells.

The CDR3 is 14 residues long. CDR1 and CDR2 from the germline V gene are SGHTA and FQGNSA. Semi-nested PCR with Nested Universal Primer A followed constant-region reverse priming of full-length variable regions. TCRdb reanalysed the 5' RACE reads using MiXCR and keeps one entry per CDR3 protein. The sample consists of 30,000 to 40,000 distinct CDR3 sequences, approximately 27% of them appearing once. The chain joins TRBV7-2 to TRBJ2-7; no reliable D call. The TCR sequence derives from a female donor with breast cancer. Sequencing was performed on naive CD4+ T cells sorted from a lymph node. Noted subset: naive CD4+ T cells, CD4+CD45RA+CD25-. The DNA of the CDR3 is TGTGCCAGCAGTCCCCGGGTGAATCTGAACGAGCAGCACTTC. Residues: CASSPRVNLNEQHF.